These 17 T cell receptor beta chains were all obtained from the same sample, sequenced in a study of blood T cell repertoires in COVID-19. Some clones are missing from TCRdb's copy, which holds only in-frame ones; the method was immunoSEQ multiplex PCR. The table has approximately 270,000 clones, more than 75% seen once. Sequencing used PBMCs or T cells enriched from blood (not recorded which). The receptors here all came from a man in his forties who had recovered from COVID-19.

The chain employs TRBV7-2 and TRBJ1-1; D remains ambiguous. The germline gives CDR1 SGHTA, CDR2 FQGNSA. V lost 7 bases and J 3 bases, leaving 15 bases between the germline ends. The CDR3 runs to 14 residues. The CDR3 DNA sequence: TGTGCCAGCAATCCGACCGGAGGGCACACTGAAGCTTTCTTT. Residues: CASNPTGGHTEAFF.

A few counts support this clone. This chain connects TRBV24-1 to TRBJ2-2; the match to TRBD1 covers 7 bases. After removal of 0 bases from V and 3 bases from J, the junction contained 0 bases not matched to a gene. The CDR3 is 15 residues long. Germline CDR1 and CDR2: KGHDR and SFDVKD. This CDR3 is CATSDLGQDTGELFF. CDR3 nucleotides: TGTGCCACCAGTGATTTGGGACAGGACACCGGGGAGCTGTTTTTT.

The chain combines TRBV7-2 with TRBJ1-4; no definite D call. Germline CDR1 is SGHTA and CDR2 is FQGNSA. With 5 bases removed from V and 7 bases from J, the gap between germline ends came to 17 bases. The CDR3 is 15 residues long. CDR3: CASSPPGREGEKLFF. The CDR3 DNA reads TGTGCCAGCAGCCCCCCGGGAAGGGAGGGTGAAAAACTGTTTTTT. Combining the CDR3 with reference TRBV7-2 and TRBJ1-4 gives the whole variable domain GAGVSQSPSNKVTEKGKDVELRCDPISGHTALYWYRQSLGQGLEFLIYFQGNSAPDKSGLPSDRFSAERTGGSVSTLTIQRTQQEDSAVYLCASSPPGREGEKLFFGSGTQLSVL.

The chain employs TRBV5-5 and TRBJ2-3; 9 bases align to TRBD2. The CDR3 is made up of 17 amino acids. Germline values: CDR1 SGHKS, CDR2 YYEKEE (reference sequence). J gave up 1 base and V 4 bases, and 10 bases lay outside the gene matches. CDR3 DNA: TGTGCCAGCAGCCCGCTAGGGGCTAGCGGGGGCACAGATACGCAGTATTTT. This gives the protein CASSPLGASGGTDTQYF.

The rearrangement links TRBV7-9 to TRBJ2-3, with TRBD2 matching over 14 bases. Trimming took 3 bases from V and 3 from J; bases not matched to a gene: 5. This CDR3 comprises 17 residues. The germline gives CDR1 SEHNR, CDR2 FQNEAQ (reference sequence). The CDR3 DNA reads as TGTGCCAGCAGCTTGGGACTAGCGGGAGTCCAGACAGATACGCAGTATTTT. It encodes CASSLGLAGVQTDTQYF. The full variable domain, completed using reference TRBV7-9 and TRBJ2-3, is DTGVSQNPRHKITKRGQNVTFRCDPISEHNRLYWYRQTLGQGPEFLTYFQNEAQLEKSRLLSDRFSAERPKGSFSTLEIQRTEQGDSAMYLCASSLGLAGVQTDTQYFGPGTRLTVL.

This clone showed up just a few times. The J gene is TRBJ2-7, the V gene TRBV7-9; perhaps TRBD2 as D (6 bases). Deletions cut 3 bases from V and 6 bases from J, with 12 bases between. The CDR3 loop spans 13 amino acids. Looked up from germline, CDR1 is SEHNR and CDR2 is FQNEAQ (reference sequence). This chain's CDR3 is CASSFGGAREQYF. CDR3 DNA sequence: TGTGCCAGCAGCTTCGGAGGGGCTCGCGAGCAGTACTTC.

V is TRBV27 and J is TRBJ1-2; D remains unclear. From germline, CDR1 is MNHEY and CDR2 SMNVEV (reference sequence). The germline V and J ends were trimmed by 2 bases and 8 bases, with 18 bases remaining between them. The CDR3 length is 15 residues. CDR3 in amino acids: CASSLTAPGRTGYTF. The CDR3 region has the DNA TGTGCCAGCAGTTTAACAGCCCCCGGGAGGACCGGCTACACCTTC.

The V call is TRBV27, the J call TRBJ2-1, with 10 bases matching TRBD2. This CDR3 contains 16 residues. V gave up 6 bases and J gave up 5 bases; unmatched junction bases: 10. Germline CDR1 and CDR2: MNHEY and SMNVEV (reference sequence). CDR3 DNA sequence: TGTGCCAGCAGCCGATTCTGGACTAGCGGACACAATGAGCAGTTCTTC. It specifies CASSRFWTSGHNEQFF.

The chain uses TRBV2 and TRBJ1-2; 8 nucleotides match TRBD1. CDR1 is SNHLY and CDR2 is FYNNEI in the germline V gene. V trimming: 10 bases; J trimming: 4 bases; junction bases outside the gene matches: 11. The CDR3 totals 14 residues. DNA for the CDR3: TGTGCCATCGACGGGGCCGGGACAGGCTATGGCTACACCTTC. Protein sequence: CAIDGAGTGYGYTF.

The table lists this clone with a few counts. Here the CDR3 DNA reads TGTGCCAGCGTCACCCGGGGGTGGGTGGAAGCTTTCTTT. As protein: CASVTRGWVEAFF. The chain joins TRBV28 to TRBJ1-1, with D possibly matching TRBD1 (5 bases). V was shortened by 8 bases and J by 8 bases, with 18 bases between the two germline ends. CDR1 is MDHEN and CDR2 is SYDVKM in the germline V gene. This CDR3 is 13 amino acids long.

This clone was picked up one time. The J gene is TRBJ1-2, the V gene TRBV5-1; D gene unclear. From germline, CDR1 is SGHRS and CDR2 YFSETQ. Trimming pared 6 bases from V and 1 base from J, leaving 16 bases between. The CDR3 extends over 15 amino acids. Written as DNA, the CDR3 is TGCGCCAGCACCCCGAACGGGGATAATAACTATGGCTACACCTTC. Its protein product is CASTPNGDNNYGYTF.

The rearrangement joins TRBV2 to TRBJ2-5; no reliable D call. V shed 4 bases and J shed 1 base, with 7 bases lying between them. The CDR3 sequence is 13 residues long. From germline, CDR1 is SNHLY and CDR2 FYNNEI. The CDR3 bases are TGTGCCAGCAGTGTGAGACTCCAAGAGACCCAGTACTTC. Protein sequence: CASSVRLQETQYF.

The rearrangement uses TRBV25-1 and TRBJ2-5, with TRBD1 matching over 7 bases. The CDR3 is made up of 13 amino acids. J lost 5 bases, V lost 6 bases, and 6 bases had no gene match. Germline V gives CDR1 MGHDK, CDR2 SYGVNS. The CDR3 loop reads CASSNRGRETQYF. CDR3 DNA sequence: TGTGCCAGCAGCAACAGGGGACGGGAGACCCAGTACTTC.

Concerning this clone: Other DNA sequences in the same sample also yield this CDR3. The V gene is TRBV18, the J gene TRBJ1-4; no firm D call. CDR3 length equals 14 residues. The V gene's germline CDR1 is KGHSH and CDR2 LQKENI. V gave up 3 bases and J gave up 0 bases, with 5 bases separating them. The CDR3 region is CASSPPATNEKLFF. The CDR3 bases are TGTGCCAGCTCACCCCCAGCAACTAATGAAAAACTGTTTTTT.

V usage is TRBV7-8 and J usage is TRBJ1-5; tentative D call: TRBD1 (6 bases). The V end lost 1 base, the J end lost 5 bases, and 12 bases lay between the germline ends. The CDR3 sequence is 15 residues long. Germline CDR1 reads SGHVS; CDR2 reads FQNEAQ. CDR3 nucleotides: TGTGCCAGCAGCTTAGGCAGGGGAGTATATCAGCCCCAGCATTTT. It codes for CASSLGRGVYQPQHF.

Only a few counts were recorded for this clone. The V and J genes are TRBV18 and TRBJ1-1, with D possibly TRBD1 on 5 matching bases. CDR3 size: 12 residues. Trimming left V 4 bases short and J 11 bases short, with 14 bases between. Germline-derived CDR1 and CDR2 are KGHSH and LQKENI. In nucleotides, the CDR3 is TGTGCCAGCTCACTTGACAGCCAAGGGGCTTTCTTT. Translated: CASSLDSQGAFF.

V usage is TRBV18 and J usage is TRBJ2-1; 8 bases agree with TRBD2. The trim removed 4 bases at V and 7 bases at J, leaving 15 bases unmatched. This CDR3 has 17 residues. Germline V gene data show CDR1 as KGHSH and CDR2 as LQKENI. CDR3 in DNA: TGTGCCAGCTCACGATTTACTAGCGGAGGCGGAACTAATGAGCAGTTCTTC. It is translated as CASSRFTSGGGTNEQFF.